The 27 T cell receptor beta chains listed next were all sequenced from one sample in a study of OX40 agonist ivuxolimab in advanced cancers. Profiled with immunoSEQ multiplex PCR; TCRdb holds only in-frame clones, not every one. The sample has about 45,000 clones, about four fifths seen once. Source: CD4+ or CD8+ T cells sorted from blood, taken in a trial of the OX40 agonist ivuxolimab. These receptor sequences come from an adult with an advanced solid tumor such as melanoma, head and neck, liver or kidney cancer.

The chain links TRBV9 to TRBJ2-7; TRBD1 matches at 7 bases. The ends lost 4 bases at V and 1 base at J; junction bases unmatched: 8. Germline CDR1 SGDLS, CDR2 YYNGEE. The CDR3 runs 15 residues. The CDR3 sequence is CASSPVQGPSYEQYF. The CDR3, as DNA: TGTGCCAGCAGCCCAGTACAGGGGCCTTCCTACGAGCAGTACTTC.

V and J are TRBV9 and TRBJ2-1, with 10 bases aligning to TRBD2. The ends lost 0 bases at V and 5 bases at J; junction bases unmatched: 2. Germline V gives CDR1 SGDLS, CDR2 YYNGEE. The CDR3 is made up of 15 amino acids. CDR3 sequence (DNA): TGTGCCAGCAGCGTAGTCCTAGCGGGAGACAATGAGCAGTTCTTC. Its protein product is CASSVVLAGDNEQFF.

This chain links TRBV28 with TRBJ1-1; TRBD1 matches 7 bases. The trim removed 2 bases at V and 5 bases at J, leaving 5 bases unmatched. This CDR3 contains 14 residues. Germline lookup yields CDR1 MDHEN and CDR2 SYDVKM. CDR3 in DNA: TGTGCCAGCAGTTTACTTCAGGGGGGGACTGAAGCTTTCTTT. Residues: CASSLLQGGTEAFF.

This rearrangement joins TRBV5-6 to TRBJ1-5, with TRBD1 matching 7 bases. CDR3 length equals 13 residues. Per the germline V gene, CDR1 is SGHDT and CDR2 is YYEEEE. The ends lost 2 bases at V and 6 bases at J; junction bases unmatched: 2. CDR3 nucleotides: TGTGCCAGCAGCTTCGGGACAGCTCAGCCCCAGCATTTT. Its protein is CASSFGTAQPQHF.

The CDR3 sequence: CASSVAPVGSAYEQYF. In DNA form, the CDR3 reads TGTGCCAGCAGCGTAGCTCCTGTCGGGTCTGCCTACGAGCAGTACTTC. The chain couples TRBV9 to TRBJ2-7; no clear D. CDR1 is SGDLS, CDR2 YYNGEE, per germline. The V gene lost 0 bases and the J gene lost 2 bases, with 15 bases spanning the gap. The CDR3 length is 16 residues. Based on the CDR3 plus reference TRBV9 and TRBJ2-7, the full variable domain is DSGVTQTPKHLITATGQRVTLRCSPRSGDLSVYWYQQSLDQGLQFLIQYYNGEERAKGNILERFSAQQFPDLHSELNLSSLELGDSALYFCASSVAPVGSAYEQYFGPGTRLTVT.

V and J are TRBV5-4 and TRBJ2-6; no clear D gene. Germline CDR1 and CDR2: SGHNT and YYREEE (reference sequence). This CDR3 contains 15 residues. V was clipped by 0 bases and J by 1 base, with 5 bases between them. The DNA for the CDR3 is TGTGCCAGCAGCTTGGGAGGTTCTGGGGCCAACGTCCTGACTTTC. Amino acids: CASSLGGSGANVLTF.

J is TRBJ2-5 and V is TRBV11-2; D is ambiguous. Per the germline V gene, CDR1 is SGHAT and CDR2 is FQNNGV. This CDR3 contains 14 residues. The V end was cut by 5 bases, the J end by 5 bases, with 15 bases between. For the CDR3, the DNA is TGTGCCAGCAGCCCCGTCCCGAAAGGGGAGACCCAGTACTTC. It is translated as CASSPVPKGETQYF.

This clone was recorded only once. The junction departs from the called germline gene at one end, perhaps through a read error. V is TRBV28 and J is TRBJ1-1, with D unresolved. Germline CDR1 reads MDHEN; CDR2 reads SYDVKM. The CDR3 spans 15 residues. The CDR3 here is CAGSFGPGWDSEAFF. CDR3 sequence (DNA): TGTGCCGGCAGTTTTGGGCCGGGGTGGGATTCTGAAGCTTTCTTT.

The J gene is TRBJ2-1, the V gene TRBV20-1; no reliable D call. Germline values: CDR1 DFQATT, CDR2 SNEGSKA (reference sequence). This CDR3 is 10 amino acids long. The ends were cut back, 6 bases at V and 5 bases at J, with 5 bases in the middle. CDR3 sequence: CSAPDNEQFF. In nucleotides, the CDR3 is TGCAGTGCCCCGGACAATGAGCAGTTCTTC.

This chain links TRBV27 with TRBJ2-7; 7 positions match TRBD2. Germline trimming cut 5 bases from V and 3 bases from J; bases unmatched to any gene: 4. The CDR3 extends over 13 amino acids. Germline CDR1 MNHEY, CDR2 SMNVEV (reference sequence). CDR3 residues: CASSGGVDYEQYF. The CDR3 DNA reads as TGTGCCAGCAGTGGGGGGGTGGACTACGAGCAGTACTTC.

This clone was recorded only once. The CDR3 DNA follows: TGTGCCACCAGCAGCCTTCCAGGGTATTCCTCCTACGAGCAGTACTTC. Translation gives CATSSLPGYSSYEQYF. The chain uses TRBV15 and TRBJ2-7, with D possibly TRBD1 on 5 matching bases. CDR1 and CDR2 from the germline V gene are LNHNV and YYDKDF (reference sequence). This CDR3 contains 16 residues. V lost 3 bases and J lost 0, with 15 bases in between.

The J gene is TRBJ2-3, the V gene TRBV30; D perhaps matches TRBD1 (5 bases). This CDR3 contains 15 residues. V lost 1 base to trimming and J lost 4 bases, with 15 bases between them. Germline CDR1 reads GTSNPN; CDR2 reads SVGIG (reference sequence). The CDR3 sequence: CAWSDLGHEADTQYF. CDR3 coding DNA: TGTGCCTGGAGTGACCTCGGACACGAGGCAGATACGCAGTATTTT.

This chain joins TRBV9 and TRBJ2-7; D unclear. The CDR3 has 13 residues. The V gene's germline CDR1 is SGDLS and CDR2 YYNGEE. V lost 3 bases and J 6 bases, leaving 13 bases between the germline ends. CDR3 loop: CASSAFDFGEQYF. The CDR3 nucleotides read TGTGCCAGCAGCGCCTTCGACTTCGGCGAGCAGTACTTC.

CDR3 residues: CASSPLLVGGSHSEQFF. The CDR3 DNA reads TGTGCCAGCAGTCCCCTGCTCGTCGGCGGGAGCCATAGTGAGCAGTTCTTC. This chain links TRBV27 with TRBJ2-1; 7 bases fit TRBD2. CDR3 length: 17 amino acids. The V gene's germline CDR1 is MNHEY and CDR2 SMNVEV (reference sequence). V was clipped by 5 bases and J by 9 bases; unmatched bases: 19.

The count of this clone is one. V is TRBV5-4 and J is TRBJ2-5; TRBD2 matches at 10 bases. Looked up from germline, CDR1 is SGHNT and CDR2 is YYREEE (reference sequence). The CDR3 has 16 amino acids. J gave up 3 bases and V 3 bases, and 8 bases lay outside the gene matches. CDR3 protein: CASSSSGRVWEETQYF. Written as DNA, the CDR3 is TGTGCCAGCAGCTCGAGCGGGAGGGTATGGGAAGAGACCCAGTACTTC.

The chain employs TRBV7-2 and TRBJ2-3, with 11 bases aligning to TRBD2. Germline CDR1 SGHTA, CDR2 FQGNSA. The V and J ends lost 6 bases and 4 bases, in that order; junction bases with no gene match: 6. This CDR3 comprises 15 residues. The CDR3 DNA is TGTGCCAGCAGTCTAGCGGGGGGCCTCGCAGATACGCAGTATTTT. Its translation: CASSLAGGLADTQYF. The whole variable domain, remainder taken from reference TRBV7-2 and TRBJ2-3, is GAGVSQSPSNKVTEKGKDVELRCDPISGHTALYWYRQSLGQGLEFLIYFQGNSAPDKSGLPSDRFSAERTGGSVSTLTIQRTQQEDSAVYLCASSLAGGLADTQYFGPGTRLTVL.

This rearrangement joins TRBV4-1 to TRBJ1-1, with D perhaps TRBD1 (5 bases). Trimming pared 0 bases from V and 1 base from J, leaving 9 bases between. CDR1 and CDR2 from the germline V gene are MGHRA and YSYEKL. This CDR3 comprises 15 residues. In DNA, the CDR3 is TGCGCCAGCAGCCAAGATCGGGGGGGGAACACTGAAGCTTTCTTT. Residues: CASSQDRGGNTEAFF.

V and J are TRBV14 and TRBJ2-3, with no clear D. This CDR3 spans 12 amino acids. Per germline, CDR1 SGHDN and CDR2 FVKESK. Deletions cut 1 base from V and 6 bases from J, with 5 bases between. CDR3 sequence (DNA): TGTGCCAGCAGCCAAGGGAGTGATACGCAGTATTTT. Protein: CASSQGSDTQYF.

The genes are TRBV4-1 and TRBJ2-5, with D possibly TRBD2 on 5 matching bases. The CDR3 sequence is 15 residues long. Looked up from germline, CDR1 is MGHRA and CDR2 is YSYEKL. V dropped 1 base and J dropped 4 bases, with 13 bases sitting between them. CDR3: CASSQVGKGTETQYF. As DNA, the CDR3 is TGCGCCAGCAGCCAAGTCGGGAAAGGTACAGAGACCCAGTACTTC.

The V and J genes are TRBV7-6 and TRBJ2-2; 9 nucleotides line up with TRBD1. Per the germline V gene, CDR1 is SGHVS and CDR2 is FNYEAQ. The CDR3 is 15 amino acids. The V segment lost 4 bases and the J segment 2 bases; nucleotides outside the gene matches: 2. The CDR3 reads CASSWGQGNTGELFF. The CDR3 nucleotides are TGTGCCAGCAGCTGGGGACAGGGAAACACCGGGGAGCTGTTTTTT.

This chain connects TRBV19 to TRBJ2-1; no reliable D call. Germline assignment: CDR1 LNHDA and CDR2 SQIVND (reference sequence). The CDR3 covers 16 residues. V gave up 5 bases and J gave up 2 bases, with 16 bases separating them. CDR3 nucleotide sequence: TGTGCCAGTAGTCCCCGTCTTTCCGCGGCCTACAATGAGCAGTTCTTC. This encodes CASSPRLSAAYNEQFF. The whole variable domain, filled in from reference TRBV19 and TRBJ2-1, reads DGGITQSPKYLFRKEGQNVTLSCEQNLNHDAMYWYRQDPGQGLRLIYYSQIVNDFQKGDIAEGYSVSREKKESFPLTVTSAQKNPTAFYLCASSPRLSAAYNEQFFGPGTRLTVL.

The chain carries TRBV4-1 and TRBJ2-7; D is unresolved. CDR1 MGHRA and CDR2 YSYEKL come from the germline V gene. Trimming took 2 bases from V and 2 from J, leaving 13 bases between them. This CDR3 region has 15 residues. CDR3 coding DNA: TGCGCCAGCAGCCAACATATCGGGCCTACCTACGAGCAGTACTTC. Its protein is CASSQHIGPTYEQYF.

CDR3 sequence (DNA): TGCGCCAGCAGCCCCGACCCGGGACAGGGGGCAAATGGCTACACCTTC. As protein: CASSPDPGQGANGYTF. V is TRBV5-1 and J is TRBJ1-2; 12 nucleotides align to TRBD1. Looked up from germline, CDR1 is SGHRS and CDR2 is YFSETQ. The CDR3 is 16 residues long. V lost 4 bases and J lost 6; bases outside the gene matches: 10.

The chain employs TRBV28 and TRBJ2-7, with D maybe TRBD2 (5 bases). CDR3 length equals 14 residues. CDR1 is MDHEN and CDR2 is SYDVKM in the germline V gene. V lost 3 bases and J lost 0, with 9 bases in between. The CDR3 nucleotides read TGTGCCAGCAGTTTGGGCGGGTACTCCTACGAGCAGTACTTC. This translates into CASSLGGYSYEQYF.

The chain employs TRBV6-5 and TRBJ2-1; 10 positions agree with TRBD2. This CDR3 spans 15 amino acids. The germline gives CDR1 MNHEY, CDR2 SVGAGI. Unmatched junction bases numbered 12, after V lost 6 bases and J lost 10 bases. The CDR3 DNA is TGTGCCAGCAGCTCCGGACTAGCGGCTTCGGGGGAGCAGTTCTTC. Translating it yields CASSSGLAASGEQFF.

The chain has TRBV7-6 and TRBJ2-7, with a weak D call TRBD2 (6 bases). Deletions cut 3 bases from V and 4 bases from J, with 13 bases between. The CDR3 sequence is 14 residues long. CDR1 is SGHVS, CDR2 FNYEAQ, per germline. This CDR3 is CASSFRDSEYEQYF. The CDR3 DNA reads as TGTGCCAGCAGCTTCCGGGACTCAGAATACGAGCAGTACTTC. Based on the CDR3 plus reference TRBV7-6 and TRBJ2-7, the full variable domain is GAGVSQSPRYKVTKRGQDVALRCDPISGHVSLYWYRQALGQGPEFLTYFNYEAQQDKSGLPNDRFSAERPEGSISTLTIQRTEQRDSAMYRCASSFRDSEYEQYFGPGTRLTVT.

The V gene is TRBV28, the J gene TRBJ2-5; TRBD1 matches at 9 bases. The CDR3 is 19 amino acids. From germline, CDR1 is MDHEN and CDR2 SYDVKM. The V segment lost 1 base and the J segment 7 bases; nucleotides outside the gene matches: 19. CDR3 protein: CASSLLFGDRVERAGTQYF. The CDR3 nucleotides are TGTGCCAGCAGTTTATTATTCGGGGACAGGGTCGAACGAGCAGGGACCCAGTACTTC.